The 19 T cell receptor beta chains below were found in one sample sequenced in a study of shared clonotypes between healthy human individuals. The table came from immunoSEQ multiplex PCR; TCRdb's copy has only in-frame clones and leaves some out. The sample yields roughly 1,000,000 clones, approximately 80% seen once. Source material: memory CD4+ T cells from PBMCs. As to subset: CD45RA-negative fraction. Receptor source: a man aged 18 to 29 in good health. Some clones in this sample may be carry-over from other donors' samples.

The V gene is TRBV5-6, the J gene TRBJ1-1; a possible D gene is TRBD1 (6 bases). V dropped 4 bases and J dropped 0 bases, with 13 bases sitting between them. This CDR3 has 15 residues. Germline V gene data show CDR1 as SGHDT and CDR2 as YYEEEE. This CDR3 is CASSPARTVNTEAFF. The CDR3 nucleotides are TGTGCCAGCAGCCCAGCACGGACAGTGAACACTGAAGCTTTCTTT.

The chain is built from TRBV11-1 and TRBJ2-3, with 7 bases that match TRBD2. Per germline, CDR1 SGHAT and CDR2 FQDESV (reference sequence). Trimming removed 9 bases from V and 4 bases from J; junction bases left unmatched: 7. The CDR3 length is 13 residues. The CDR3 DNA follows: TGTGCCAGTTCGCGGGAGTTGGCAGATACGCAGTATTTT. This encodes CASSRELADTQYF.

The count of this clone is one. The rearrangement uses TRBV6-1 and TRBJ2-1; TRBD1 or TRBD2 may be the D gene (5 bases each). CDR1 and CDR2 from the germline V gene are MNHNS and SASEGT. The germline V and J ends were trimmed by 6 bases and 4 bases, with 13 bases remaining between them. This CDR3 comprises 14 residues. The CDR3 nucleotides read TGTGCCAGCAGCCTCGGGGCCATTTACAATGAGCAGTTCTTC. Encoded protein: CASSLGAIYNEQFF.

The CDR3 DNA is TGTGCCAGCCGCAGGGGAGTGGTGACTAATGAAAAACTGTTTTTT. It yields the protein CASRRGVVTNEKLFF. The chain combines TRBV25-1 with TRBJ1-4; maybe TRBD1 (6 bases). Germline V gives CDR1 MGHDK, CDR2 SYGVNS. The CDR3 runs 15 residues. The V end lost 8 bases, the J end lost 2 bases, and 15 bases lay between the germline ends.

As regards this clone: This sample also contains other DNA sequences that code for the same CDR3. The V call is TRBV5-1, the J call TRBJ2-7; 9 bases fit TRBD1. The CDR3 length is 14 residues. CDR1 SGHRS and CDR2 YFSETQ come from the germline V gene. V was pared by 3 bases and J by 3 bases, with 4 bases of the junction left unmatched. In DNA form, the CDR3 reads TGCGCCAGCAGCTCCGACAGGGGGGGCTACGAGCAGTACTTC. Amino acid sequence: CASSSDRGGYEQYF.

This clone was observed a few times. The chain recombines TRBV4-1 with TRBJ1-1; TRBD1 matches 8 bases. CDR1 and CDR2 (germline): MGHRA, YSYEKL. The CDR3 is made up of 13 amino acids. V shed 9 bases, J shed 5 bases, and the junction held 8 bases outside the gene matches. CDR3 sequence (DNA): TGCGCCAGTCGACAGGGGAGTGAGACTGAAGCTTTCTTT. Its protein product is CASRQGSETEAFF.

This chain links TRBV18 with TRBJ1-6; D is ambiguous. The CDR3 length is 15 residues. Trimming removed 6 bases from V and 7 bases from J, with 16 bases in between. In germline, CDR1 is KGHSH, CDR2 LQKENI. The CDR3 sequence: CASSPDRVRNSPLHF. CDR3 in DNA: TGTGCCAGCTCCCCGGACCGGGTCCGGAATTCACCCCTCCACTTT.

The gene calls are TRBV7-9 and TRBJ2-5; D not resolved. Germline values: CDR1 SEHNR, CDR2 FQNEAQ (reference sequence). V lost 6 bases and J lost 2, with 4 bases in between. The CDR3 is 11 amino acids. The CDR3 DNA sequence: TGTGCCAGCAGGGAGCAAGAGACCCAGTACTTC. Translating it yields CASREQETQYF.

The gene calls are TRBV11-2 and TRBJ2-5; 12 bases match TRBD1. Per germline, CDR1 SGHAT and CDR2 FQNNGV. CDR3 size: 18 residues. Trimming removed 5 bases from V and 3 bases from J; junction bases left unmatched: 13. As DNA, the CDR3 is TGTGCCAGCAGCCACCTGCTGGGACAGGGGGCCCCCGAAGAGACCCAGTACTTC. It codes for CASSHLLGQGAPEETQYF.

The J gene is TRBJ2-3, the V gene TRBV5-1; 11 bases fit TRBD2. Germline CDR1 is SGHRS and CDR2 is YFSETQ. CDR3 length equals 16 residues. V lost 4 bases, J lost 1 base, and 5 bases stayed unmatched. CDR3 DNA: TGCGCCAGCAGCCTGACTAGCGGGGTAGGCACAGATACGCAGTATTTT. Its translation is CASSLTSGVGTDTQYF.

V and J are TRBV6-5 and TRBJ1-2; D is perhaps TRBD1 (6 bases). V was pared by 2 bases and J by 8 bases, with 12 bases between. The CDR3 consists of 13 residues. Per the germline V gene, CDR1 is MNHEY and CDR2 is SVGAGI. CDR3 bases: TGTGCCAGCAGTTACCCACAGGGAGGAGGCTACACCTTC. Translated, it gives CASSYPQGGGYTF.

The J gene is TRBJ2-7, the V gene TRBV10-1, with D perhaps matching TRBD1 (5 bases). Germline CDR1 reads WNHNN; CDR2 reads SYGVQD (reference sequence). There are 14 residues in the CDR3. V was trimmed by 2 bases and J by 6 bases, leaving 14 bases between them. CDR3 loop: CASSEPGHKTEQYF. The CDR3 DNA follows: TGCGCCAGCAGTGAGCCCGGACATAAGACCGAGCAGTACTTC.

V gene TRBV18 combines with J gene TRBJ2-3, with D tentatively TRBD1 (5 bases). CDR1 and CDR2 (germline): KGHSH, LQKENI. The CDR3 loop spans 15 amino acids. V lost 3 bases, J lost 1 base, and 11 bases lay in between. CDR3 amino acids: CASSPSQARTDTQYF. The CDR3 bases are TGTGCCAGCTCACCCTCACAGGCACGCACAGATACGCAGTATTTT.

The chain recombines TRBV2 with TRBJ2-3; 7 bases agree with TRBD1. Looked up from germline, CDR1 is SNHLY and CDR2 is FYNNEI. The J segment lost 6 bases and the V segment lost 5 bases, leaving 11 bases of the junction unmatched. CDR3 length: 15 amino acids. The CDR3 loop is CASSKTGALMDTQYF. The CDR3 DNA is TGTGCCAGCAGTAAAACAGGGGCCCTCATGGATACGCAGTATTTT.

The table lists this clone with a few counts. The chain couples TRBV5-5 to TRBJ1-5; tentative D call: TRBD1 (6 bases). CDR1 SGHKS and CDR2 YYEKEE come from the germline V gene (reference sequence). The CDR3 extends over 16 amino acids. V lost 4 bases, J lost 2 bases, and 16 bases lay in between. Here the CDR3 DNA reads TGTGCCAGCAGCCTAGGGGGAAGCAGGGGCAATCAGCCCCAGCATTTT. Protein: CASSLGGSRGNQPQHF.

This clone has a single count. The same CDR3 arises from other DNA sequences in this sample as well. This chain joins TRBV29-1 and TRBJ2-2, with D possibly TRBD1 on 5 matching bases. The CDR3 consists of 14 residues. Germline V gene lookup returns CDR1 SQVTM and CDR2 ANQGSEA. V lost 0 bases, J lost 4 bases, and 9 bases lay in between. The CDR3 sequence: CSVEEGRGTGELFF. The CDR3 DNA reads TGCAGCGTTGAAGAGGGTAGGGGCACCGGGGAGCTGTTTTTT.

This chain links TRBV11-2 with TRBJ2-5; 7 nucleotides agree with TRBD2. V gave up 0 bases and J gave up 5 bases; unmatched junction bases: 21. The CDR3 has 20 residues. From germline, CDR1 is SGHAT and CDR2 FQNNGV. CDR3 sequence: CASSLDRWGGGANSVETQYF. The CDR3 region has the DNA TGTGCCAGCAGCTTAGATCGGTGGGGGGGTGGCGCCAATTCAGTCGAGACCCAGTACTTC.

As to this clone: The same CDR3 can be traced to other DNA sequences in this sample. The J gene is TRBJ2-5, the V gene TRBV5-1; D gene ambiguous. The germline V and J ends were trimmed by 0 bases and 2 bases, with 8 bases remaining between them. The CDR3 length is 14 residues. Germline V gene lookup returns CDR1 SGHRS and CDR2 YFSETQ. CDR3 nucleotide sequence: TGCGCCAGCAGCTTGGAAGGCAGGCAAGAGACCCAGTACTTC. This sequence encodes CASSLEGRQETQYF. The whole variable domain, remainder taken from reference TRBV5-1 and TRBJ2-5, is KAGVTQTPRYLIKTRGQQVTLSCSPISGHRSVSWYQQTPGQGLQFLFEYFSETQRNKGNFPGRFSGRQFSNSRSEMNVSTLELGDSALYLCASSLEGRQETQYFGPGTRLLVL.

This chain joins TRBV28 and TRBJ1-2; the match to TRBD1 covers 8 bases. The length of the CDR3 is 14 residues. The V gene's germline CDR1 is MDHEN and CDR2 SYDVKM. The ends lost 6 bases at V and 5 bases at J; junction bases unmatched: 8. For the CDR3, the DNA is TGTGCCAGCAGCGGACAGGGAACTACTTATGGCTACACCTTC. Translating it yields CASSGQGTTYGYTF.